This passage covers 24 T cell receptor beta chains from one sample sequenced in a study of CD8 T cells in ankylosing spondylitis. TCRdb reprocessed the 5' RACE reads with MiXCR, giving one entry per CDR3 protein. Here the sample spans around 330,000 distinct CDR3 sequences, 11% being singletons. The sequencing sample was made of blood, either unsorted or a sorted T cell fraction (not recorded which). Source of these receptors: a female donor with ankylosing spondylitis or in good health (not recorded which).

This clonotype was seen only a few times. CDR3 coding DNA: TGCGCCAGCAGCTCCGGGGGGGCCGGTAATGAGCAGTTCTTC. Its protein product is CASSSGGAGNEQFF. V is TRBV5-1 and J is TRBJ2-1, with TRBD2 matching 8 bases. Germline V gives CDR1 SGHRS, CDR2 YFSETQ. The J segment lost 7 bases and the V segment lost 3 bases, leaving 6 bases of the junction unmatched. CDR3 size: 14 residues.

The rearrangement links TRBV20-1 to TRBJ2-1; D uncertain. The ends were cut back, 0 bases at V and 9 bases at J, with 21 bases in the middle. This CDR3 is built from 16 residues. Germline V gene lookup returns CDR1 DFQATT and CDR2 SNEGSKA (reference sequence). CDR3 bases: TGCAGTGCTAGAGACGTGGGAAAGCGAGCCGACGCTGAGCAGTTCTTC. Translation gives CSARDVGKRADAEQFF.

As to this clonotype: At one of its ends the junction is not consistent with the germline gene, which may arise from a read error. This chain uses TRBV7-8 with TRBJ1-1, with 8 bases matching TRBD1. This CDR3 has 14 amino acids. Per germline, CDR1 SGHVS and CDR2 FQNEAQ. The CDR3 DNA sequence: TGTGCCAGCAACTTTAGACAGGGGAACACCGAAGCTTTCTTT. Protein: CASNFRQGNTEAFF.

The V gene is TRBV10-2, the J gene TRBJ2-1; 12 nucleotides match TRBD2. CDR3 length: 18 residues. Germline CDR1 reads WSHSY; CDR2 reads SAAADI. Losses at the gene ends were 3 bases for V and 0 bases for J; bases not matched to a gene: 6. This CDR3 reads CASSDFTSGGPSYNEQFF. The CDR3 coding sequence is TGCGCCAGCAGTGATTTTACTAGCGGGGGGCCCTCCTACAATGAGCAGTTCTTC.

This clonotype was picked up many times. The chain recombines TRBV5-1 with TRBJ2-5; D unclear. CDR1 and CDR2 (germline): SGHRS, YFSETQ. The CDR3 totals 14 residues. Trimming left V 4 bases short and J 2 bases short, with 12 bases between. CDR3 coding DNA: TGCGCCAGCAGCCCACCGACATTACAAGAGACCCAGTACTTC. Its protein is CASSPPTLQETQYF. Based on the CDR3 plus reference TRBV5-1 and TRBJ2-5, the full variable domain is KAGVTQTPRYLIKTRGQQVTLSCSPISGHRSVSWYQQTPGQGLQFLFEYFSETQRNKGNFPGRFSGRQFSNSRSEMNVSTLELGDSALYLCASSPPTLQETQYFGPGTRLLVL.

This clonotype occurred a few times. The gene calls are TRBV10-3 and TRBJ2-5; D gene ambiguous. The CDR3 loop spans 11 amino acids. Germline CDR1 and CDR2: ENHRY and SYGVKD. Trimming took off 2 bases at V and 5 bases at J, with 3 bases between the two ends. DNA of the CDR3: TGTGCCATCAGTGAGGGGGAGACCCAGTACTTC. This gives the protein CAISEGETQYF.

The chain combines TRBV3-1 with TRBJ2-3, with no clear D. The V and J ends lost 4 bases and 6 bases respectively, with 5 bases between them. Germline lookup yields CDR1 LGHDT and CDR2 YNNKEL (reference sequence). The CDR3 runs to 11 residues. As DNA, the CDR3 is TGTGCCAGCAGCCGACGGGATACGCAGTATTTT. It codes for CASSRRDTQYF.

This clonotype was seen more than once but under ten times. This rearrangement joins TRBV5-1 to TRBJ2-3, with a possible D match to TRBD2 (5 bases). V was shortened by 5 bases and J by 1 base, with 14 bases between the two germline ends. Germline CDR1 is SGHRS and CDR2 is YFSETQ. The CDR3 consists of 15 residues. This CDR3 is CASSQDSAGTDTQYF. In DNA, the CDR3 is TGCGCCAGCAGTCAGGACTCCGCCGGCACAGATACGCAGTATTTT.

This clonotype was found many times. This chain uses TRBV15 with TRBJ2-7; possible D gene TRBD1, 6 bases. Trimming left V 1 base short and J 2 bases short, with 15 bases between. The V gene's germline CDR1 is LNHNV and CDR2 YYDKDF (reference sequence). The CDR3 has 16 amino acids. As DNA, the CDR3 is TGTGCCACCAGCAGAGCTCTTGAAACAGGGACCTACGAGCAGTACTTC. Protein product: CATSRALETGTYEQYF.

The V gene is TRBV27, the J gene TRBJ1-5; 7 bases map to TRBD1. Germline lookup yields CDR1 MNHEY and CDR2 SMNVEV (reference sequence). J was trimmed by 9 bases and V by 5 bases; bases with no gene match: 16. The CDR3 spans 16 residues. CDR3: CASSLGGRGGRGPQHF. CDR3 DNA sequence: TGTGCCAGCAGTCTAGGGGGCAGAGGGGGCCGTGGGCCCCAGCATTTT.

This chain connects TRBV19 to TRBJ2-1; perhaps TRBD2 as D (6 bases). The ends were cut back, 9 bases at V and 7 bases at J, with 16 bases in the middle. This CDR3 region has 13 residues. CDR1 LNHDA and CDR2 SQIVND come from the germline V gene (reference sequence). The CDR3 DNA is TGTGCCAGGAGCTGTGGGGGGATGAATGAGCAGTTCTTC. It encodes CARSCGGMNEQFF.

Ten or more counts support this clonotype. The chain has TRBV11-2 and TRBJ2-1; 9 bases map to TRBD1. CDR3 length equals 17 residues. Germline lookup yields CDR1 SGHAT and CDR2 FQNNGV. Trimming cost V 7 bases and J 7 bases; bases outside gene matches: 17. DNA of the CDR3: TGTGCCAGCATCGCGACCGGACAGGGGCAATTGAGGAATGAGCAGTTCTTC. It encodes CASIATGQGQLRNEQFF. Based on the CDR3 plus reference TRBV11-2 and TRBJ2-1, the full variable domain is EAGVAQSPRYKIIEKRQSVAFWCNPISGHATLYWYQQILGQGPKLLIQFQNNGVVDDSQLPKDRFSAERLKGVDSTLKIQPAKLEDSAVYLCASIATGQGQLRNEQFFGPGTRLTVL.

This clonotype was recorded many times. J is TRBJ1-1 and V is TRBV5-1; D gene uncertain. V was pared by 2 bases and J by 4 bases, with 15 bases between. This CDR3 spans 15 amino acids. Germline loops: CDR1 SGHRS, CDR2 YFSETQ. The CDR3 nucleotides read TGCGCCAGCAGCTTCAGTACGGGAAGCGGCACTGAAGCTTTCTTT. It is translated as CASSFSTGSGTEAFF.

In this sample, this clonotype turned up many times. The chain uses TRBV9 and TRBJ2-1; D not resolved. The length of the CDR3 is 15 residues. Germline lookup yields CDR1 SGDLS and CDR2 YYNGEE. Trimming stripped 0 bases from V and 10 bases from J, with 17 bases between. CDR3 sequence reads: CASSVGVGFANEQFF. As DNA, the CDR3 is TGTGCCAGCAGCGTAGGAGTGGGATTCGCTAACGAGCAGTTCTTC. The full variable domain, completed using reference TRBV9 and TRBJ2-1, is DSGVTQTPKHLITATGQRVTLRCSPRSGDLSVYWYQQSLDQGLQFLIQYYNGEERAKGNILERFSAQQFPDLHSELNLSSLELGDSALYFCASSVGVGFANEQFFGPGTRLTVL.

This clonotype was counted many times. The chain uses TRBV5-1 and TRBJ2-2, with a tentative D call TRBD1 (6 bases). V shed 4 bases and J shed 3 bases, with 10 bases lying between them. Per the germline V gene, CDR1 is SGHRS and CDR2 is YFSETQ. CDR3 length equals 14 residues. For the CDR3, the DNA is TGCGCCAGCAGCCCCGGACAGTACACCGGGGAGCTGTTTTTT. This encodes CASSPGQYTGELFF.

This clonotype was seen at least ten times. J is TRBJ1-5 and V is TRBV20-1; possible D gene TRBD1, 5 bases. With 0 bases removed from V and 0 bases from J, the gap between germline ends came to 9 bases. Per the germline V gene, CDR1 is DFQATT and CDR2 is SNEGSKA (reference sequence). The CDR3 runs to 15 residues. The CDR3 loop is CSARDPGHSNQPQHF. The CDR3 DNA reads TGCAGTGCTAGAGATCCAGGACATAGCAATCAGCCCCAGCATTTT.

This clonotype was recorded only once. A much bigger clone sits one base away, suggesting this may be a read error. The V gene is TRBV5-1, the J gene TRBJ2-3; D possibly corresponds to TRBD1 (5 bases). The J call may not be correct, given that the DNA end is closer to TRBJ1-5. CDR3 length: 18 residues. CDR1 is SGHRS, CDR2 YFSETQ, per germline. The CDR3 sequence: CASSSGLRAGGSTDTQHF. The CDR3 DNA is TGCGCCAGCAGCTCCGGACTCCGAGCGGGGGGTAGCACAGATACGCAGCATTTT.

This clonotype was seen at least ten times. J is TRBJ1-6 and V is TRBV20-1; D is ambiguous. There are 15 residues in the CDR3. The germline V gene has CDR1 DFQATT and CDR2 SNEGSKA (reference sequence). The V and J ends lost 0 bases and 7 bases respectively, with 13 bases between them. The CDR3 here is CSARDPRSGNSPLHF. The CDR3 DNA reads TGCAGTGCTAGAGATCCGAGGAGCGGAAATTCACCCCTCCACTTT.

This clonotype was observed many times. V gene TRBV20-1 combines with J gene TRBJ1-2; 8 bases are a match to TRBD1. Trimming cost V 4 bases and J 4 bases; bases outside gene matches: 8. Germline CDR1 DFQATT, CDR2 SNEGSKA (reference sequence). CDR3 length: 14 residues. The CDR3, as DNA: TGCAGTGCTAACTCCCAGGGGGCTTCCTATGGCTACACCTTC. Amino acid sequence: CSANSQGASYGYTF.

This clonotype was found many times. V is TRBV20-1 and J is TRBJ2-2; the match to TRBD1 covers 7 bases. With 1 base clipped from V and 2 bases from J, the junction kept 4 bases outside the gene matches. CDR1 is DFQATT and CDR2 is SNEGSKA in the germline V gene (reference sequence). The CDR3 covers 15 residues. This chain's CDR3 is CSARVTGRNTGELFF. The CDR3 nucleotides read TGCAGTGCTAGAGTGACAGGGCGTAACACCGGGGAGCTGTTTTTT.

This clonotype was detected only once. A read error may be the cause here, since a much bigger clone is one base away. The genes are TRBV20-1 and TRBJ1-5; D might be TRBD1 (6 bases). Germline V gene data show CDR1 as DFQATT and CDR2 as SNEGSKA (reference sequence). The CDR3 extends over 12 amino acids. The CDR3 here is CSARLGAQPRHF. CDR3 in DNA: TGCAGTGCTAGATTGGGGGCTCAGCCCCGGCATTTT.

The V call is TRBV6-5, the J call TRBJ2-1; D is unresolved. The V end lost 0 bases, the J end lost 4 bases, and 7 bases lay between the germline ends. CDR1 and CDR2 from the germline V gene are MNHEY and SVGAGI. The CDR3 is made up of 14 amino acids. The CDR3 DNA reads TGTGCCAGCAGTTACTCGAGACTTTACAATGAGCAGTTCTTC. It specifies CASSYSRLYNEQFF.

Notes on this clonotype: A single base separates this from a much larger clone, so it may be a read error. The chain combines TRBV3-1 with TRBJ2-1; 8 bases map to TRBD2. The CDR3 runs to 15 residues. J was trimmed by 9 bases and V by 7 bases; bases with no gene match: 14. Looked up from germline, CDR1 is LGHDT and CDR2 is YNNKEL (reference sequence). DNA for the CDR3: TGTGCCAGCACCTCGTACGGGGGGGCCAATTCTGAGCAGTTCTTC. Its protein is CASTSYGGANSEQFF.

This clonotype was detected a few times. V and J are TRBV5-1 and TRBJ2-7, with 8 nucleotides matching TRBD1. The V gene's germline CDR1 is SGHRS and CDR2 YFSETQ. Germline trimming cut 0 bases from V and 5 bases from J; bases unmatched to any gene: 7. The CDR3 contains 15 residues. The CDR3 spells CASSLVPGQGDEQYF. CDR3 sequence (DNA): TGCGCCAGCAGCTTGGTACCCGGACAGGGCGACGAGCAGTACTTC.